The subject of this entry is one TCR beta chain. This clonotype was recorded at least ten times. Its recognized antigen is unknown. At one boundary the junction diverges from the germline segment, which might be a read error. The hyperthyroidism patients were between 18 and 65 years old and newly diagnosed, with a disease duration of less than 2 months. Patients with uncontrolled infections, other autoimmune diseases, pregnancy or lactation were excluded. Clinical symptoms, serum thyroxine and TRAb, thyroid ultrasound, and orbital computed tomography formed the basis for the diagnoses. Blood from progressor patients was drawn when they were first diagnosed with hyperthyroidism, before any ophthalmopathy symptoms appeared. PBMCs were isolated from more than 8 ml of fresh peripheral blood by Ficoll-Paque density gradient centrifugation. Progressor patients were first diagnosed with Graves' hyperthyroidism and then developed ophthalmopathy during follow-up. Trizol reagent was used to extract total RNA, and RNA quality was then checked on an Agilent 2100 Bioanalyzer.

From the cysteine up to the phenylalanine, the CDR3 has a length of 14 residues. Only the CDR3 portion is preserved as DNA: 42 bases, with reading frame beginning at the first base. The germline V gene (reference sequence) yields MNHEY for CDR1 and SMNVEV for CDR2. This sample stems from a study of T cells in Graves' hyperthyroidism and ophthalmopathy (dated by TCRdb to about 2019). A note on the overall study: Peripheral blood samples were taken at the time of initial diagnosis, prior to any treatment. TCR V-J signatures able to tell the groups apart were searched for in a discovery cohort of 90 to 100 patients, of whom around 42 had Graves' ophthalmopathy and more than 55 had stable Graves' hyperthyroidism. Prospective prediction of ophthalmopathy was tested in an independent validation cohort of 18 to 20 hyperthyroidism patients and 15 to 17 patients who later progressed to ophthalmopathy. The roughly 91 discovery patients were randomly split 7:3 into training and test sets. Thyroid tissue and blood T-cell repertoires from several Graves' hyperthyroidism patients were also compared in the study. Once sampling was done, hyperthyroidism patients were given methimazole at a starting dose of 30 mg daily, whereas ophthalmopathy patients were given high-dose intravenous methylprednisolone. According to the paper, TCR Vbeta CDR3 sequencing was carried out on more than 120 peripheral blood samples, which came from more than 40 ophthalmopathy, around 75 hyperthyroidism and approximately 17 progressor patients.

Amplification of TCR beta CDR3 regions was carried out from RNA transcripts. For the first round of RT-PCR on the TCR CDR3, the HTBI primer set was used together with the Qiagen OneStep RT-PCR kit. Libraries were constructed in a second round of multiplex PCR, after which size selection and purification were carried out. The libraries were sequenced on an Illumina HiSeq2000 using paired-end 100 bp reads. The source study handled its data this way. SOAPnuke was used to process the raw data, throwing out any read that contained adapters or uncalled bases, had a mean Phred below 15, or lacked an exact constant-primer or identifier match. COPE v1.2.5 was used to merge the high-quality paired reads, and each unique nucleotide sequence was defined as a clonotype. MiTCR v1.1 was used to align clonotypes to the IMGT TRBV, TRBD and TRBJ reference segments. Analysis was restricted to V-J combinations with a frequency above 0.0001, which covered roughly 99% of repertoires. A TCS score was defined as the ratio of F50 (clonal expansion) to E x V (chaos), with BLOSUM62-based TCRdist applied between CDR3 peptides within each V-J. Welch's t-statistics and random forest reduced several hundred V-J features to roughly 13, which were used in a naive Bayes classifier (R e1071). The public reads were quality trimmed at Q25 with fastp and then assembled into clones with MiXCR by TCRdb, keeping productive beta chains. Each CDR3 protein appears once, grouped with its most common genes and DNA. TCRdb, rather than the study authors, made the V and J calls. The sample records more than 250,000 distinct CDR3 sequences, roughly 15% of which are singletons. The ten largest clones take up around 30% of the sample.

Points the paper makes about the study in general: A model built on a 13 V-J signature distinguished ophthalmopathy from stable hyperthyroidism, reaching roughly 88% sensitivity and around 81% specificity in cross-validation and 80%/75% in testing. Blood samples also contained most of the expanded thyroid clonotypes (frequency above 0.001), which suggests that blood repertoires may reflect thyroid immune responses. No statistical method was used to fix the sample size in advance, and group allocation was not hidden from the investigators. In validation, progression to ophthalmopathy was predicted by the model with roughly 71% sensitivity and just over 72% specificity, a median of 6.5 months before onset.

The origin of this receptor is a woman aged 50 to 65 with Graves' hyperthyroidism that later progressed to Graves' ophthalmopathy. Sequencing used blood. This sequence uses TRBV27 and TRBJ1-1, with the D gene uncertain. The CDR3 reads as follows: CASSLSGLGTEAFF. The DNA reads TGCGCCAGCAGCTTGTCGGGGTTAGGGACTGAAGCTTTCTTT.